Listed below are T cell receptor beta chains from one sample, sequenced in a study of long-term antiretroviral therapy in people with HIV. Method: immunoSEQ multiplex PCR; TCRdb's copy keeps in-frame clones and lacks some. The table lists fewer than 35,000 clones, 80% to 90% of them singletons, with over 6.5% in the top ten. This sample comprised unsorted PBMCs, obtained 0.4 years before starting antiretroviral therapy. Receptor source: a man between 18 and 35 years old with HIV. CDR3s include the opening cysteine and the closing phenylalanine or tryptophan. D genes are given only for firm matches. Expanded clones are given a class, and other clones once, few, many or no size at all.

v_gene: TRBV5-4
j_gene: TRBJ2-7
abundance: few
d_gene: TRBD1
CDR3nt: TGTGCCAGCAGTCGGGACAGGTCCAACTCCTACGAGCAGTACTTC
CDR3aa: CASSRDRSNSYEQYF

v_gene: TRBV6-4
j_gene: TRBJ2-3
abundance: -
d_gene: -
CDR3nt: TGTGCCAGCAGTGATACTACAAGTCGTAAGACAGATACGCAGTATTTT
CDR3aa: CASSDTTSRKTDTQYF

v_gene: TRBV10-3
j_gene: TRBJ1-2
abundance: -
d_gene: TRBD1
CDR3nt: TGTGCCATCAGTGAGCGCCCGGGGGACAGTCAGAACTATGGCTACACCTTC
CDR3aa: CAISERPGDSQNYGYTF

v_gene: TRBV30
j_gene: TRBJ1-6
abundance: -
d_gene: -
CDR3nt: TGTGCCTGGAGGACTCCCTGGGATCATTCACCCCTCCACTTT
CDR3aa: CAWRTPWDHSPLHF

v_gene: TRBV6-1
j_gene: TRBJ1-5
abundance: -
d_gene: -
CDR3nt: TGTGCCAGCAGTGGGACAGCGGGGTGGAATCAGCCCCAGCATTTT
CDR3aa: CASSGTAGWNQPQHF

v_gene: TRBV30
j_gene: TRBJ2-2
abundance: -
d_gene: -
CDR3nt: TGTGCCTGGAGGGAAGCCGGCAGGGACACCGGGGAGCTGTTTTTT
CDR3aa: CAWREAGRDTGELFF

v_gene: TRBV14
j_gene: TRBJ1-1
abundance: -
d_gene: -
CDR3nt: TGTGCCAGCAGCCAAGTAGCGGGGGCGGATAGCACTGAAGCTTTCTTT
CDR3aa: CASSQVAGADSTEAFF

v_gene: TRBV30
j_gene: TRBJ2-7
abundance: -
d_gene: TRBD1
CDR3nt: TGTGCCTGGGAGACGGGACAGGATTCCTACGAGCAGTACTTC
CDR3aa: CAWETGQDSYEQYF

v_gene: TRBV10-1
j_gene: TRBJ2-2
abundance: -
d_gene: TRBD2
CDR3nt: TGCGCCAGCAGCATGACTAGCGGGAGGGACGGGGAGCTGTTTTTT
CDR3aa: CASSMTSGRDGELFF

v_gene: TRBV2
j_gene: TRBJ1-2
abundance: -
d_gene: -
CDR3nt: TGTGCCAGCAGCCCTGGGGCAGCTTCCTATGGCTACACCTTC
CDR3aa: CASSPGAASYGYTF

v_gene: TRBV5-1
j_gene: TRBJ1-2
abundance: -
d_gene: -
CDR3nt: TGCGCCAGCAGCCCATACGGACAACTTGCCAACTATGGCTACACCTTC
CDR3aa: CASSPYGQLANYGYTF

v_gene: TRBV2
j_gene: TRBJ1-5
abundance: few
d_gene: TRBD1
CDR3nt: TGTGCCAGCACGGGGACAGGGTTGGGTCAGCCCCAGCATTTT
CDR3aa: CASTGTGLGQPQHF

v_gene: TRBV9
j_gene: TRBJ2-1
abundance: -
d_gene: -
CDR3nt: TGTGCCAGCAGCGTAGTTGGCGGCCCCAACAATGAGCAGTTCTTC
CDR3aa: CASSVVGGPNNEQFF

v_gene: TRBV28
j_gene: TRBJ1-1
abundance: -
d_gene: -
CDR3nt: TGTGCCAGCAGTTCCAGCCCTGACACTTTCTTT
CDR3aa: CASSSSPDTFF

v_gene: TRBV19
j_gene: TRBJ2-6
abundance: -
d_gene: -
CDR3nt: TGTGCCAGTAACGGAGGGGTCGCTGGGGCCAACGTCCTGACTTTC
CDR3aa: CASNGGVAGANVLTF

v_gene: TRBV27
j_gene: TRBJ2-5
abundance: -
d_gene: -
CDR3nt: TGTGCCAGCAGTTTCCAGACCCAAGAGACCCAGTACTTC
CDR3aa: CASSFQTQETQYF

v_gene: TRBV4-2
j_gene: TRBJ2-6
abundance: -
d_gene: -
CDR3nt: TGTGCCAGCAGCCAAGGGGGGGCCTCTGGGGCCAACGTCCTGACTTTC
CDR3aa: CASSQGGASGANVLTF

v_gene: TRBV5-1
j_gene: TRBJ1-2
abundance: -
d_gene: TRBD1
CDR3nt: TGCGCCAGCGCGGATACAGGGGGCGGGGATGGCTACACCTTC
CDR3aa: CASADTGGGDGYTF